The subject of this entry is one T cell receptor (beta chain). This CDR3 contains 12 residues. Trimming took off 3 bases at V and 6 bases at J, with 10 bases between the two ends. CDR1 is GTSNPN and CDR2 is SVGIG in the germline V gene (reference sequence). In the source study's methods: Counts of nucleated cells, estimated from reference gene primer amplification, were obtained. This table comes from immunoSEQ multiplex PCR, and its TCRdb copy is limited to in-frame clones, with some not included. D and trimming were read from the DNA, whereas the V and J calls and clone size are those reported in that table. The sample lists about 250,000 clones, roughly 83% occurring once. The data were taken from a study of blood T cell repertoires in COVID-19. The overall study: The samples span acute and convalescent COVID-19 from the United States, Italy and Spain. From T cells, B-cell-depleted T cells, or PBMCs came the material, which was cDNA or gDNA.

The receptor comes from an elderly woman with COVID-19, enrolled during active disease. The chain joins TRBV30 to TRBJ2-3; no clear D gene. The sample was peripheral blood. Here the CDR3 reads CAWSVSVDTQYF. The DNA of the CDR3 is TGTGCCTGGAGCGTTTCCGTGGATACGCAGTATTTT.